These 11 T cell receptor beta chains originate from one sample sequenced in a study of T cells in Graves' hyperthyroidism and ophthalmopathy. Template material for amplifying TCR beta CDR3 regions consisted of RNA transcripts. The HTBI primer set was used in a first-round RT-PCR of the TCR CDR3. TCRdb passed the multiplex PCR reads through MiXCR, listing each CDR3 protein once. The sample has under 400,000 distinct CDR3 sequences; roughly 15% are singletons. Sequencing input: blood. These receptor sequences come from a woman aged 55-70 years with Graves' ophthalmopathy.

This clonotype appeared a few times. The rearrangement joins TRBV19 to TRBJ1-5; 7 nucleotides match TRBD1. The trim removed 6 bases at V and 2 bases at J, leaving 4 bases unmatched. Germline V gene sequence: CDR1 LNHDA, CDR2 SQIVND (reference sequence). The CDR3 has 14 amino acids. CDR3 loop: CASRADRGNQPQHF. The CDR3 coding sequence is TGTGCCAGTAGGGCAGACAGGGGCAATCAGCCCCAGCATTTT. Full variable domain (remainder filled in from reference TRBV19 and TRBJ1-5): DGGITQSPKYLFRKEGQNVTLSCEQNLNHDAMYWYRQDPGQGLRLIYYSQIVNDFQKGDIAEGYSVSREKKESFPLTVTSAQKNPTAFYLCASRADRGNQPQHFGDGTRLSIL.

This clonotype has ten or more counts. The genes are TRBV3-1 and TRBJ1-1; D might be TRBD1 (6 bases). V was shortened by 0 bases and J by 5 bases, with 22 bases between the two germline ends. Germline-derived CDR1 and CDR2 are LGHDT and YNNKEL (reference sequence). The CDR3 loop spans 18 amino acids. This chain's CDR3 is CASSQDPGRGARGTEAFF. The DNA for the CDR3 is TGTGCCAGCAGCCAAGATCCGGGCAGGGGAGCACGGGGGACTGAAGCTTTCTTT.

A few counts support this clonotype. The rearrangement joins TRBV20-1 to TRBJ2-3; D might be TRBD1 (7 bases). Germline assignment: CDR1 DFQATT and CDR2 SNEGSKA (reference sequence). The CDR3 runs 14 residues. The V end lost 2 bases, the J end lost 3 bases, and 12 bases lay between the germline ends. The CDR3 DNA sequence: TGCAGTGCTAGATCACAGGGGAGGACAGATACGCAGTATTTT. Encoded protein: CSARSQGRTDTQYF.

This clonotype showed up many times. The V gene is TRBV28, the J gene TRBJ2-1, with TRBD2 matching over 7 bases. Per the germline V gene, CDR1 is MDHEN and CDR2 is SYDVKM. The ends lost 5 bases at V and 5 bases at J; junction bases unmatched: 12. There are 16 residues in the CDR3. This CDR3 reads CASSRGLAATDNEQFF. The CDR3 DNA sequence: TGTGCCAGCAGTCGGGGCCTAGCGGCGACGGACAATGAGCAGTTCTTC.

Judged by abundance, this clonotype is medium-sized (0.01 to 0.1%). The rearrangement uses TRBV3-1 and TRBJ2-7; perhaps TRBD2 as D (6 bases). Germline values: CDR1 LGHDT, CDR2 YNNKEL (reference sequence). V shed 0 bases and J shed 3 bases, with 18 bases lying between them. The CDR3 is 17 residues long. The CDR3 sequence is CASSQDIRGSAYYEQYF. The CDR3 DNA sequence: TGTGCCAGCAGCCAAGATATTCGGGGGTCCGCATACTACGAGCAGTACTTC.

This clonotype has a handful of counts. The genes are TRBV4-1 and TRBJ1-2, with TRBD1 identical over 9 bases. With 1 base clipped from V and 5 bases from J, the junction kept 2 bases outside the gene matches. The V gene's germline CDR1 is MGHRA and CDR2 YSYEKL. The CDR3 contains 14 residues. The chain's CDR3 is CASSQGDREYGYTF. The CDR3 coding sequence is TGCGCCAGCAGCCAAGGGGACAGGGAGTATGGCTACACCTTC.

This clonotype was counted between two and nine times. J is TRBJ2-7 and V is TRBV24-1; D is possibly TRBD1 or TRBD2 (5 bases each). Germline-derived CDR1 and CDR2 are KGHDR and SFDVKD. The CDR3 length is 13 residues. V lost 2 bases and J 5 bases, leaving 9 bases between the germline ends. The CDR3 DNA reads TGTGCCACCAGTGATTCTGGGACCCACGAGCAGTACTTC. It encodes CATSDSGTHEQYF.

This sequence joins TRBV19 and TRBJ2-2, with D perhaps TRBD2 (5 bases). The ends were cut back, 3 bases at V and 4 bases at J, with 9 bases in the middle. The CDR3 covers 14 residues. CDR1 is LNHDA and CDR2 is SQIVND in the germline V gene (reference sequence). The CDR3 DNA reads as TGTGCCAGTAGTATCGGAGGATTCACCGGGGAGCTGTTTTTT. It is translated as CASSIGGFTGELFF.

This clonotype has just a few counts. CDR3 protein: CATSDLGGWNTGELFF. In DNA form, the CDR3 reads TGTGCCACCAGTGATTTAGGGGGTTGGAACACCGGGGAGCTGTTTTTT. This chain connects TRBV24-1 to TRBJ2-2, with TRBD1 as a possible D gene (6 bases). V lost 1 base and J 1 base, leaving 9 bases between the germline ends. CDR1 and CDR2 (germline): KGHDR, SFDVKD. The CDR3 totals 16 residues.

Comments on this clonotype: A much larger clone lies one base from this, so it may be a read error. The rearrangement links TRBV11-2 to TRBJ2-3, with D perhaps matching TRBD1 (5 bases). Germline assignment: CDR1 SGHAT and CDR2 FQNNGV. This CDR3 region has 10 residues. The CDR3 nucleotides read TGTGCCAGCGGAACAGGTACGCAGTATTTT. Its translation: CASGTGTQYF.

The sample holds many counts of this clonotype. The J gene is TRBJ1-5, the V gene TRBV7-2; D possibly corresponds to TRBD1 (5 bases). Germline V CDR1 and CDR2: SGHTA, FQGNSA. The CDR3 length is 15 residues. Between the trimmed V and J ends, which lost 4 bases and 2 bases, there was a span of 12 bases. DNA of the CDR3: TGTGCCAGCAGCTCACAGCCAGGGCGCAATCAGCCCCAGCATTTT. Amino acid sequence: CASSSQPGRNQPQHF.